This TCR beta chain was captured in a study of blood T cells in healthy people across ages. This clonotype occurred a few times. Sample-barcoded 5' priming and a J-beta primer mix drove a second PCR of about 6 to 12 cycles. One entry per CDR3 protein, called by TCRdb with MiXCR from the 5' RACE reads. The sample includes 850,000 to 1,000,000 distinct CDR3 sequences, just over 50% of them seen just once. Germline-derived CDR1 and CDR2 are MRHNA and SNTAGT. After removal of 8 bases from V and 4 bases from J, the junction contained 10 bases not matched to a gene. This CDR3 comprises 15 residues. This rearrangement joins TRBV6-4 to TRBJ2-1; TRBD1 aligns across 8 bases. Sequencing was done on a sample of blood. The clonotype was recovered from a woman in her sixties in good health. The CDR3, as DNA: TGTGCCAGCCGGAGTCAGGACAGGGAGTACAATGAGCAGTTCTTC. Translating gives CASRSQDREYNEQFF.